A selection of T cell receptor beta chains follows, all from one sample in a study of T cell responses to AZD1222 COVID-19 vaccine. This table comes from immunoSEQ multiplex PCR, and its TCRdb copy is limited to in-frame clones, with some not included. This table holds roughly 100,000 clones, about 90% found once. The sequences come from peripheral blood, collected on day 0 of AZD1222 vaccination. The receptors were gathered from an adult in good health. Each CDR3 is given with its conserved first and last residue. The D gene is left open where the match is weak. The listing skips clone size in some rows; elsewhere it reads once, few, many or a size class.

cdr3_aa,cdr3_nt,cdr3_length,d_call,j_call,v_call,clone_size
CASSVVGTSTDTQYF,TGTGCCAGCAGCGTAGTAGGGACTAGTACAGATACGCAGTATTTT,15,TRBD2,TRBJ2-3,TRBV9,.
CASSLEKGQAFF,TGTGCCAGCAGCTTAGAAAAGGGGCAAGCTTTCTTT,12,.,TRBJ1-1,TRBV7-9,.
CASSRTSSGNTIYF,TGCGCCAGCAGCCGGACGAGCTCTGGAAACACCATATATTTT,14,.,TRBJ1-3,TRBV5-1,few
CASSYSNLYEQYF,TGTGCCAGCAGCTACAGTAACCTCTACGAGCAGTACTTC,13,.,TRBJ2-7,TRBV7-2,few
CAITLEGGTEAFF,TGTGCCATCACTCTGGAGGGGGGCACTGAAGCTTTCTTT,13,.,TRBJ1-1,TRBV10-3,.
CASSDLGHSTGELFF,TGTGCCAGCAGCGATCTAGGACATAGCACCGGGGAGCTGTTTTTT,15,.,TRBJ2-2,TRBV11-3,.
CASSLSEGFGYTF,TGTGCCAGCAGTTTGTCGGAGGGTTTCGGCTACACCTTC,13,.,TRBJ1-2,TRBV28,.
CASSFRGGQPQHF,TGTGCCAGCAGTTTCAGGGGAGGACAGCCCCAGCATTTT,13,.,TRBJ1-5,TRBV6-2/TRBV6-3,.
CASSFGGMGSYTF,TGTGCCAGCAGTTTCGGAGGGATGGGGAGCTACACCTTC,13,.,TRBJ1-2,TRBV28,.
CASSVGNAYNEQFF,TGTGCCAGCAGCGTAGGGAATGCCTACAATGAGCAGTTCTTC,14,.,TRBJ2-1,TRBV9,.
CASSLAVGPLGQETQYF,TGCGCCAGCAGCTTGGCCGTTGGGCCTCTAGGTCAAGAGACCCAGTACTTC,17,.,TRBJ2-5,TRBV5-1,.
CASSIDAGAYTGELFF,TGTGCCAGTAGTATAGATGCAGGGGCTTACACCGGGGAGCTGTTTTTT,16,.,TRBJ2-2,TRBV19,.
CASSSAGGLSTIYF,TGTGCCAGCAGCTCCGCCGGGGGTCTTAGCACCATATATTTT,14,.,TRBJ1-3,TRBV7-2,.
CASGQGTNEKLFF,TGTGCCAGCGGTCAGGGAACTAATGAAAAACTGTTTTTT,13,.,TRBJ1-4,TRBV27,.
CASSLAFDYGYTF,TGCGCCAGCAGCTTGGCCTTCGACTATGGCTACACCTTC,13,.,TRBJ1-2,TRBV5-1,.
CASSLVGAGEKLFF,TGTGCCAGCAGCTTAGTAGGGGCGGGTGAAAAACTGTTTTTT,14,.,TRBJ1-4,TRBV11-2,.
CASSQEQVSGYNEQFF,TGTGCCAGCAGCCAAGAACAAGTTAGCGGGTACAATGAGCAGTTCTTC,16,TRBD2,TRBJ2-1,TRBV4-2,.
CASSPLAELLLGEQYF,TGTGCCAGTAGTCCCCTAGCGGAACTCTTGTTGGGAGAGCAGTACTTC,16,TRBD2,TRBJ2-7,TRBV19,.
CASSPQVAGEQYF,TGTGCCAGCAGCCCACAGGTGGCGGGGGAGCAGTACTTC,13,.,TRBJ2-7,TRBV14,.
CASSLVVEGYGYTF,TGCGCCAGCAGCTTGGTTGTCGAAGGGTATGGCTACACCTTC,14,.,TRBJ1-2,TRBV5-1,.
CSASWPSGTGELFF,TGCAGTGCTAGTTGGCCTAGCGGGACCGGGGAGCTGTTTTTT,14,TRBD2,TRBJ2-2,TRBV20-1,.
CASSQRLVQETQYF,TGTGCCAGCAGCCAAAGACTAGTTCAAGAGACCCAGTACTTC,14,.,TRBJ2-5,TRBV14,.
CASSQLAGDEQYF,TGTGCCAGCAGTCAGCTAGCGGGAGACGAGCAGTACTTC,13,TRBD2,TRBJ2-7,TRBV3-1/TRBV3-2,.
CASSGYTNQPQHF,TGTGCCAGCAGTGGTTACACCAATCAGCCCCAGCATTTT,13,.,TRBJ1-5,TRBV25-1,.
CASSYSRDRQETQYF,TGTGCCAGCAGTTACTCGAGGGACCGACAAGAGACCCAGTACTTC,15,.,TRBJ2-5,TRBV6-5,.
CASSSPGDWVNTIYF,TGTGCCAGCAGCTCCCCAGGGGATTGGGTGAACACCATATATTTT,15,.,TRBJ1-3,TRBV7-9,.
CASSSGTSGSYYEQYF,TGTGCCAGCTCATCCGGGACTAGCGGGAGTTACTACGAGCAGTACTTC,16,TRBD2,TRBJ2-7,TRBV18,.
CASSIIRGNTEAFF,TGTGCCAGTAGTATAATAAGGGGGAACACTGAAGCTTTCTTT,14,.,TRBJ1-1,TRBV19,once
CAISGQNTEAFF,TGTGCCATCAGTGGACAGAACACTGAAGCTTTCTTT,12,.,TRBJ1-1,TRBV10-3,.
CASRRGKETQYF,TGTGCCAGCAGAAGGGGGAAAGAGACCCAGTACTTC,12,.,TRBJ2-5,TRBV12-3/TRBV12-4,.
CASSQAGTTRNTQYF,TGCGCCAGCAGCCAGGCCGGGACTACTCGGAATACGCAGTATTTT,15,TRBD2,TRBJ2-3,TRBV4-1,.
CASSSGEYVAFF,TGTGCCAGCAGTTCAGGGGAGTACGTAGCTTTCTTT,12,.,TRBJ1-1,TRBV11-1,.
CASSPRLAGYNEQFF,TGTGCCAGCAGCCCTCGCCTAGCGGGGTACAATGAGCAGTTCTTC,15,TRBD2,TRBJ2-1,TRBV7-3,.
CASSTPGQGNGEAFF,TGTGCCAGCAGTACTCCGGGACAGGGGAATGGTGAAGCTTTCTTT,15,TRBD1,TRBJ1-1,TRBV6-6,once
CASSAVTGNTEAFF,TGTGCCAGCAGCGCTGTGACAGGGAACACTGAAGCTTTCTTT,14,.,TRBJ1-1,TRBV5-5,.